These T cell receptor beta chains were read from a single sample in a study of beta chain features in type 1 diabetes. Profiling relied on immunoSEQ multiplex PCR, and the TCRdb table lists in-frame clones only, not all of them. The data contain roughly 220,000 clones, more than 15% of them seen just once; the ten biggest clones take up 0.065% to 0.1%. The sample was naive CD4+ T cells from blood. These receptors all come from a man aged 25-45 years with type 1 diabetes. Both conserved end residues are part of each CDR3. Each record gives: CDR3 protein, CDR3 DNA, D gene, J gene, V gene, clone size. A D gene is named only where the DNA matches it firmly. Size is stated for part of the rows, as once, few or many counts, or as a class when the clone is expanded.

CDR3: CASSVGGVEETQYF; DNA: TGTGCCAGCAGCGTAGGTGGAGTAGAAGAGACCCAGTACTTC; D: -; J: TRBJ2-5; V: TRBV9; size: -
CDR3: CASSQDTRGLNEQFF; DNA: TGTGCCAGCAGCCAAGATACGAGGGGCTTGAATGAGCAGTTCTTC; D: -; J: TRBJ2-1; V: TRBV14; size: few
CDR3: CATRGGTDTQYF; DNA: TGTGCCACTCGCGGGGGCACAGATACGCAGTATTTT; D: -; J: TRBJ2-3; V: TRBV10-3; size: -
CDR3: CASSVAVGRYNEQFF; DNA: TGTGCCAGCAGCGTAGCTGTGGGACGGTACAATGAGCAGTTCTTC; D: -; J: TRBJ2-1; V: TRBV9; size: -
CDR3: CASSPKPGAQETQYF; DNA: TGTGCCAGCTCACCAAAACCAGGAGCTCAAGAGACCCAGTACTTC; D: -; J: TRBJ2-5; V: TRBV18; size: -
CDR3: CASCPSGANVLTF; DNA: TGTGCCAGTTGTCCCTCTGGGGCCAACGTCCTGACTTTC; D: -; J: TRBJ2-6; V: TRBV6-6; size: -
CDR3: CASSQELPRETQYF; DNA: TGTGCCAGCAGCCAAGAACTCCCGAGGGAGACCCAGTACTTC; D: -; J: TRBJ2-5; V: TRBV14; size: few
CDR3: CASSLGQQETQYF; DNA: TGCGCCAGCAGCCTCGGACAGCAAGAGACCCAGTACTTC; D: -; J: TRBJ2-5; V: TRBV5-1; size: few
CDR3: CAWSDAGSYGGYTF; DNA: TGTGCCTGGAGTGATGCCGGGAGCTACGGAGGCTACACCTTC; D: -; J: TRBJ1-2; V: TRBV30; size: -
CDR3: CASSVSTSGSPARGEQYF; DNA: TGTGCCAGCAGCGTATCGACTAGCGGGAGCCCGGCGCGAGGCGAGCAGTACTTC; D: TRBD2; J: TRBJ2-7; V: TRBV9; size: -
CDR3: CASSTQGETQYF; DNA: TGTGCCAGCAGCACACAGGGGGAGACCCAGTACTTC; D: TRBD1; J: TRBJ2-5; V: TRBV13; size: few
CDR3: CASSWGTSGQETQYF; DNA: TGTGCCAGCAGCTGGGGCACTAGCGGTCAAGAGACCCAGTACTTC; D: TRBD2; J: TRBJ2-5; V: TRBV7-6; size: few
CDR3: CAISDLPGQLNTEAFF; DNA: TGTGCCATCAGTGACCTCCCAGGACAGCTTAACACTGAAGCTTTCTTT; D: -; J: TRBJ1-1; V: TRBV10-3; size: few
CDR3: CASSLYKRDRVYF; DNA: TGTGCCAGCAGTTTATATAAACGGGACAGGGTGTACTTC; D: TRBD1; J: TRBJ2-7; V: TRBV28; size: -
CDR3: CASSLARLAGGRETQYF; DNA: TGTGCCAGCAGCTTAGCGCGCCTAGCGGGAGGAAGAGAGACCCAGTACTTC; D: TRBD2; J: TRBJ2-5; V: TRBV7-2; size: -
CDR3: CASSLVSANTEAFF; DNA: TGCGCCAGCAGCTTGGTGTCGGCGAACACTGAAGCTTTCTTT; D: -; J: TRBJ1-1; V: TRBV5-1; size: few
CDR3: CSVDRGRRDTQYF; DNA: TGCAGCGTGGACAGGGGAAGAAGAGATACGCAGTATTTT; D: TRBD1; J: TRBJ2-3; V: TRBV29-1; size: -
CDR3: CASSLRQYEQYF; DNA: TGCGCCAGCAGCTTGAGGCAGTACGAGCAGTACTTC; D: -; J: TRBJ2-7; V: TRBV5-1; size: -
CDR3: CASSLSPGRLFF; DNA: TGTGCCAGCAGCTTATCCCCCGGAAGACTGTTTTTT; D: -; J: TRBJ1-4; V: TRBV7-2; size: few
CDR3: CASSLNPAGTRDGYTF; DNA: TGTGCCAGCAGCTTAAACCCGGCCGGGACTCGAGATGGCTACACCTTC; D: -; J: TRBJ1-2; V: TRBV7-2; size: few
CDR3: CAISEESGNQPQHF; DNA: TGTGCCATCAGTGAGGAGAGTGGCAATCAGCCCCAGCATTTT; D: -; J: TRBJ1-5; V: TRBV10-3; size: few
CDR3: CASSESGSGSTDTQYF; DNA: TGTGCCAGCAGTGAATCAGGTAGCGGAAGCACAGATACGCAGTATTTT; D: -; J: TRBJ2-3; V: TRBV6-1; size: -
CDR3: CSVLGQAETQYF; DNA: TGCAGCGTTCTTGGACAGGCCGAGACCCAGTACTTC; D: TRBD1; J: TRBJ2-5; V: TRBV29-1; size: -
CDR3: CASSLPGISYEQYF; DNA: TGTGCCAGCAGCTTACCCGGGATCTCCTACGAGCAGTACTTC; D: -; J: TRBJ2-7; V: TRBV7-9; size: -
CDR3: CASSRGFGYTDTQYF; DNA: TGTGCCAGCAGCCGAGGGTTCGGATACACAGATACGCAGTATTTT; D: -; J: TRBJ2-3; V: TRBV7-2; size: -
CDR3: CASRTTEETQYF; DNA: TGTGCCAGCCGGACAACTGAAGAGACCCAGTACTTC; D: -; J: TRBJ2-5; V: TRBV28; size: few
CDR3: CASSPRGDEQFF; DNA: TGCGCCAGCAGCCCGAGGGGCGATGAGCAGTTCTTC; D: -; J: TRBJ2-1; V: TRBV5-1; size: few